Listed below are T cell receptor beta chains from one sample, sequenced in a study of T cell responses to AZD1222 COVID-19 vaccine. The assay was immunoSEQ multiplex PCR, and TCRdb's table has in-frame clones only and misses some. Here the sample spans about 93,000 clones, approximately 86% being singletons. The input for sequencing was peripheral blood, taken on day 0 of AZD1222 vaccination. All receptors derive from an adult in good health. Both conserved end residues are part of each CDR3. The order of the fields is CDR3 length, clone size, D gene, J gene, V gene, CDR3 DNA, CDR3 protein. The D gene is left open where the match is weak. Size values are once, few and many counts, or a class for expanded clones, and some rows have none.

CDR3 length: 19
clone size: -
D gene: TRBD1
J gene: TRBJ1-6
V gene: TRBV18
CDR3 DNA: TGTGCCAGCTCATTACCACGCGGTCAGGGGGCTTCCTATAATTCACCCCTCCACTTT
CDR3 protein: CASSLPRGQGASYNSPLHF

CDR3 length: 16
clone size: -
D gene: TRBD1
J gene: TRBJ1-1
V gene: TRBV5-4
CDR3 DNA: TGTGCCAGCAGCCAAGACCGGACAGGCCTGAACACTGAAGCTTTCTTT
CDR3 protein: CASSQDRTGLNTEAFF

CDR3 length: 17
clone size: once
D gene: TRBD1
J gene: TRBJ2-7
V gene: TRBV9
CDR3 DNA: TGTGCCAGCAGCCCCGGAGGGTGGACAGGGGAGTCCTACGAGCAGTACTTC
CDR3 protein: CASSPGGWTGESYEQYF

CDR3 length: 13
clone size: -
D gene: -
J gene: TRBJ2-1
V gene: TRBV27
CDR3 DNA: TGTGCCAGCAGTCCCCCGGGTTACAATGAGCAGTTCTTC
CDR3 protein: CASSPPGYNEQFF

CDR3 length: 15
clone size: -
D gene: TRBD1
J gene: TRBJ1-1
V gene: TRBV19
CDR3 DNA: TGTGCCAGTAGTACGGGACAGGCGGTAGGCAGTGAAGCTTTCTTT
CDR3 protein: CASSTGQAVGSEAFF

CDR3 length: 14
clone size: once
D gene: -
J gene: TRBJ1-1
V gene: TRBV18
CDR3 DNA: TGTGCCAGCTCTCAACTTTCCAAGAACACTGAAGCTTTCTTT
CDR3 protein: CASSQLSKNTEAFF

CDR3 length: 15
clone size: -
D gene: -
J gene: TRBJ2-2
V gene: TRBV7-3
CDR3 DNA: TGTGCCAGCAGGCCGGGACTTTCGTACACCGGGGAGCTGTTTTTT
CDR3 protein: CASRPGLSYTGELFF

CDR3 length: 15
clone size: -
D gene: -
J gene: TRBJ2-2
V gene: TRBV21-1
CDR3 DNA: TGTGCCAGCAGCAAAGGGACAGGGCTCGCCGGGGAGCTGTTTTTT
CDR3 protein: CASSKGTGLAGELFF

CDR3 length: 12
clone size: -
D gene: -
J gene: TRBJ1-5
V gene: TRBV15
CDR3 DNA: TGTGCCACCAGCAGGGCAGGCCAGCCCCAGCATTTT
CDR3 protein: CATSRAGQPQHF

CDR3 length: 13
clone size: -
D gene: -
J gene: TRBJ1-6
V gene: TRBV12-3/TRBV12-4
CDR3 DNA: TGTGCCAGCAGTTTGGGTGTAGGTTCACCCCTCCACTTT
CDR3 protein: CASSLGVGSPLHF

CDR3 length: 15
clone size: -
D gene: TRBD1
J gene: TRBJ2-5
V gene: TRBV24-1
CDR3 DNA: TGTGCCACCAGTGTCCCCGGGACAGGGGACGAGACCCAGTACTTC
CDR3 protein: CATSVPGTGDETQYF

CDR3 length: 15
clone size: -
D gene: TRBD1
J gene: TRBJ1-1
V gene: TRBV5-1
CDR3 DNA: TGCGCCAGCAGCTTTTTGACAGGGATGAACACTGAAGCTTTCTTT
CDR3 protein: CASSFLTGMNTEAFF

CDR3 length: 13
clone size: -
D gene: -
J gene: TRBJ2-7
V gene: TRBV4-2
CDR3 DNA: TGTGCCAGCAGCCAACAAAAAAGAGGGGAGCAGTACTTC
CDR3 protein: CASSQQKRGEQYF